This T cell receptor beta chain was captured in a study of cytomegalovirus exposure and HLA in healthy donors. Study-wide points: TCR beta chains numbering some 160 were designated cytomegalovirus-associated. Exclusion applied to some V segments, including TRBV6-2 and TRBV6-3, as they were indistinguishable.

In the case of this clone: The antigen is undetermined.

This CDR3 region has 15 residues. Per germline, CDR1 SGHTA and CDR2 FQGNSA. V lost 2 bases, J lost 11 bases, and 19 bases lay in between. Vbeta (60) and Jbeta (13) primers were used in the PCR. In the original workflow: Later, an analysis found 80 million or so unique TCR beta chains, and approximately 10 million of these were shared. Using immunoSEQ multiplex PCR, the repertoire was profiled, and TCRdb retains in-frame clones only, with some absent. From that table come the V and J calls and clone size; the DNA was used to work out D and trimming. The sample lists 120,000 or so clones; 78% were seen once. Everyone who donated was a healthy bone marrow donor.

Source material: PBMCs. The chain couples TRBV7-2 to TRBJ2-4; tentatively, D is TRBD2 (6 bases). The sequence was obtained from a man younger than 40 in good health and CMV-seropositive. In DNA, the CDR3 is TGTGCCAGCAGCTTAAGTATGTGGGGACTCTCACTTCAGTACTTC. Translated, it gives CASSLSMWGLSLQYF. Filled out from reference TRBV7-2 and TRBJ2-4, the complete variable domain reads GAGVSQSPSNKVTEKGKDVELRCDPISGHTALYWYRQSLGQGLEFLIYFQGNSAPDKSGLPSDRFSAERTGGSVSTLTIQRTQQEDSAVYLCASSLSMWGLSLQYFGAGTRLSVL.